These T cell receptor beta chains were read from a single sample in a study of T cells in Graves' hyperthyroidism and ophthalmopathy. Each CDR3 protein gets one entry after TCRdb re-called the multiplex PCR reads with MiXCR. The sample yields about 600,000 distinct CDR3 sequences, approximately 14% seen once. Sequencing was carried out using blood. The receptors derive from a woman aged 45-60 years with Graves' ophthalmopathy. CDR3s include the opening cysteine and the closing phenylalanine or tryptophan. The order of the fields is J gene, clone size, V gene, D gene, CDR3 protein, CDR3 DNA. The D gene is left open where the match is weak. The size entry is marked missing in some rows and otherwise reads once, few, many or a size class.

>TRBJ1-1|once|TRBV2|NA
CASTTGGNTEAFF
TGTGCCAGCACCACTGGAGGGAACACTGAAGCTTTCTTT
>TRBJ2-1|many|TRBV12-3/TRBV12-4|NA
CASSLVVGRNEQFF
TGTGCCAGCAGTTTAGTAGTGGGACGCAATGAGCAGTTCTTC
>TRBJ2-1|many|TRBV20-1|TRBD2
CSASILAGGPWNEQFF
TGCAGTGCTAGTATACTAGCGGGAGGGCCGTGGAATGAGCAGTTCTTC
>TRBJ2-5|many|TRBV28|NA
CASSFSTAAAEETQYF
TGTGCCAGCAGTTTCAGCACAGCGGCGGCGGAGGAGACCCAGTACTTC
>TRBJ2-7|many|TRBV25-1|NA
CASSESDGRASYEQYF
TGTGCCAGCAGTGAATCGGACGGTCGAGCTTCCTACGAGCAGTACTTC
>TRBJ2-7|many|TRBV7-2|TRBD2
CASSLDSSGRYEQYF
TGTGCCAGCAGCTTAGATTCTAGCGGGAGGTACGAGCAGTACTTC
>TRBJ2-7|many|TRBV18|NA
CASSPTLFRGGNEQYF
TGTGCCAGCTCACCTACCTTATTTAGGGGGGGCAACGAGCAGTACTTC
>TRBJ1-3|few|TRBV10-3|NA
CGTTSSGNTIYF
TGTGGGACCACGTCTTCTGGAAACACCATATATTTT
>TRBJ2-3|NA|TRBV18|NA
CASPRDTQYF
TGTGCCAGCCCCAGAGATACGCAGTATTTT
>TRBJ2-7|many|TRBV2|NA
CASRERVPFYEQYF
TGTGCCAGCAGGGAGCGGGTCCCTTTCTACGAGCAGTACTTC
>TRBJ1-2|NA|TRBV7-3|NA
CASSLGAKNDGYTF
TGTGCCAGCAGCTTAGGGGCAAAAAATGATGGCTACACCTTC
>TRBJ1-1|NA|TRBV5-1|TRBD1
CASSAGQGASEAFF
TGCGCCAGCAGCGCGGGACAGGGGGCATCTGAAGCTTTCTTT
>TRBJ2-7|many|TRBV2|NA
CASSGAENYEQYF
TGTGCCAGCAGTGGGGCAGAGAACTACGAGCAGTACTTC
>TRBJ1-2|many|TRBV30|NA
CAWTQVPNYGYTF
TGTGCCTGGACTCAAGTACCTAACTATGGCTACACCTTC
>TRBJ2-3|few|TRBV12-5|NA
CASGLVGSDTQYF
TGTGCTAGTGGTTTGGTGGGCTCAGATACGCAGTATTTT
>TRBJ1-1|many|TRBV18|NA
CASSPLERMNTEAFF
TGTGCCAGCTCACCGCTGGAAAGGATGAACACTGAAGCTTTCTTT
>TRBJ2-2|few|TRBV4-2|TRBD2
CASSPPGTSGRANTGELFF
TGTGCCAGCAGCCCCCCGGGGACTAGCGGGAGGGCCAACACCGGGGAGCTGTTTTTT
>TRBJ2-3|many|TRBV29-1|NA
CSVAGGSGPTDTQYF
TGCAGCGTTGCAGGTGGGAGTGGCCCCACAGATACGCAGTATTTT
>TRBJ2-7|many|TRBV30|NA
CAWSTAVTASYEQYF
TGTGCCTGGAGTACCGCCGTGACAGCCTCCTACGAGCAGTACTTC
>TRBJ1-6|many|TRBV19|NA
CASSQDIDSPLHF
TGTGCCAGTAGTCAGGACATTGATTCACCCCTCCACTTT